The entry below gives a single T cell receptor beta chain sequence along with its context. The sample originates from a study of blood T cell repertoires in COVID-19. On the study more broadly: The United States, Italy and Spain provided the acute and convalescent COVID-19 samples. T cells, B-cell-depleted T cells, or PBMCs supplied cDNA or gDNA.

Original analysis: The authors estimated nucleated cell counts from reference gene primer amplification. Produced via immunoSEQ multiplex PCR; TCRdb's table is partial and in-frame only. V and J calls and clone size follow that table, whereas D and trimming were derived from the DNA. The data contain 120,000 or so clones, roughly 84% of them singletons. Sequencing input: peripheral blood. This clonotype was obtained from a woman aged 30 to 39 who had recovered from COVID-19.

DNA of the CDR3: TGTGCCAGCAGCTTAACAGGGGGCAGCGGCACCGGGGAGCTGTTTTTT. It is translated as CASSLTGGSGTGELFF. The V call is TRBV7-3, the J call TRBJ2-2; 7 bases align to TRBD1. Germline assignment: CDR1 SGHTA and CDR2 FQGTGA. The V segment lost 0 bases and the J segment 4 bases; nucleotides outside the gene matches: 5. The CDR3 extends over 16 amino acids.